What follows are 11 T cell receptor beta chains derived from one specimen sequenced in a study of control samples from healthy donors and cancer patients. Repertoires were generated with immunoSEQ multiplex PCR, while TCRdb's copy carries only in-frame clones and drops some. This table holds 130,000 or so clones, roughly 84% found once. Sequencing was carried out using blood. The origin of the receptors is a middle-aged man in good health.

The J gene is TRBJ2-7, the V gene TRBV7-9, with 8 bases fitting TRBD1. This CDR3 is 16 amino acids long. Per germline, CDR1 SEHNR and CDR2 FQNEAQ (reference sequence). V gave up 5 bases and J gave up 5 bases; unmatched junction bases: 14. CDR3 region: CASSAKLGQGKDEQYF. As DNA, the CDR3 is TGTGCCAGCAGCGCCAAACTCGGACAGGGTAAGGACGAGCAGTACTTC.

The gene calls are TRBV7-9 and TRBJ2-3; D is undetermined. The germline CDR1 and CDR2 sequences are SEHNR and FQNEAQ (reference sequence). The CDR3 length is 12 residues. V was clipped by 1 base and J by 6 bases, with 5 bases between them. In nucleotides, the CDR3 is TGTGCCAGCAGCTTAGGATACGATACGCAGTATTTT. Its protein is CASSLGYDTQYF. Filled out from reference TRBV7-9 and TRBJ2-3, the complete variable domain reads DTGVSQNPRHKITKRGQNVTFRCDPISEHNRLYWYRQTLGQGPEFLTYFQNEAQLEKSRLLSDRFSAERPKGSFSTLEIQRTEQGDSAMYLCASSLGYDTQYFGPGTRLTVL.

This clone has only a few counts. The chain uses TRBV28 and TRBJ1-5; possibly TRBD1 for D (5 bases). Germline V gene lookup returns CDR1 MDHEN and CDR2 SYDVKM. Trimming removed 8 bases from V and 2 bases from J, with 13 bases in between. CDR3 size: 14 residues. CDR3 in DNA: TGTGCCAGCTCTATAGGACACCGCAATCAGCCCCAGCATTTT. It specifies CASSIGHRNQPQHF.

The V gene is TRBV3-1 (or the pseudogene TRBV3-2), the J gene TRBJ1-2; no firm D call. Trimming pared 4 bases from V and 6 bases from J, leaving 18 bases between. Germline-derived CDR1 and CDR2 are LGHDT and YNNKEL (reference sequence). The CDR3 extends over 15 amino acids. The CDR3 DNA follows: TGTGCCAGCAGCCCCACCGGGCGGTTGGGAAATGGCTACACCTTC. This codes for CASSPTGRLGNGYTF.

This clone was recorded once. The chain is built from TRBV30 and TRBJ2-7; possible D gene TRBD1, 5 bases. The CDR3 is 14 amino acids. V was cut by 2 bases and J by 4 bases, with 15 bases left in between. Germline V gene lookup returns CDR1 GTSNPN and CDR2 SVGIG (reference sequence). The CDR3 is CAWSNPPQGYEQYF. The CDR3 DNA follows: TGTGCCTGGAGTAATCCACCGCAGGGTTACGAGCAGTACTTC.

The genes are TRBV5-4 and TRBJ2-5; 10 positions match TRBD2. CDR3 length: 16 amino acids. Germline CDR1 and CDR2: SGHNT and YYREEE (reference sequence). Trimming removed 4 bases from V and 4 bases from J; junction bases left unmatched: 10. The CDR3 DNA sequence: TGTGCCAGCAGCCCAAGTGCAGCGGGGGGGCCAGAGACCCAGTACTTC. This sequence encodes CASSPSAAGGPETQYF.

The chain employs TRBV24-1 and TRBJ2-7; D not certain. Per the germline V gene, CDR1 is KGHDR and CDR2 is SFDVKD. There are 13 residues in the CDR3. The germline V and J ends were trimmed by 2 bases and 5 bases, with 9 bases remaining between them. The CDR3 nucleotides read TGTGCCACCAGTGATTCCAGTTTTGACGAGCAGTACTTC. Amino acids: CATSDSSFDEQYF.

This chain uses TRBV2 with TRBJ2-3, with 10 bases identical to TRBD2. CDR1 and CDR2 (germline): SNHLY, FYNNEI. This CDR3 region has 11 residues. V lost 9 bases, J lost 6 bases, and 0 bases stayed unmatched. The CDR3 DNA reads as TGTGCCAGGACTAGCGGGGATACGCAGTATTTT. Encoded protein: CARTSGDTQYF.

The chain employs TRBV6-2 or TRBV6-3 and TRBJ2-7; 9 nucleotides agree with TRBD1. Germline CDR1 is MNHEY and CDR2 is SVGEGT. With V trimmed by 5 bases and J by 6 bases, 11 bases remained unmatched. The length of the CDR3 is 15 residues. DNA of the CDR3: TGTGCCAGCAGTCATACGACAGGGGGTTATCGCGAGCAGTACTTC. Its protein is CASSHTTGGYREQYF.

The rearrangement links TRBV28 to TRBJ2-7; D possibly corresponds to TRBD2 (7 bases). Between the trimmed V and J ends, which lost 7 bases and 3 bases, there was a span of 19 bases. The CDR3 contains 15 residues. Germline V gene sequence: CDR1 MDHEN, CDR2 SYDVKM. This CDR3 is CASTSGAGTHYEQYF. Written as DNA, the CDR3 is TGTGCCAGCACCTCCGGAGCGGGGACACACTACGAGCAGTACTTC.

The chain employs TRBV10-2 and TRBJ1-2, with 8 nucleotides matching TRBD1. The ends lost 4 bases at V and 7 bases at J; junction bases unmatched: 11. CDR3 length: 15 amino acids. Germline values: CDR1 WSHSY, CDR2 SAAADI. The CDR3 is CASSAGGTLPGGYTF. DNA for the CDR3: TGCGCCAGCAGTGCAGGGGGCACCCTCCCCGGTGGCTACACCTTC.